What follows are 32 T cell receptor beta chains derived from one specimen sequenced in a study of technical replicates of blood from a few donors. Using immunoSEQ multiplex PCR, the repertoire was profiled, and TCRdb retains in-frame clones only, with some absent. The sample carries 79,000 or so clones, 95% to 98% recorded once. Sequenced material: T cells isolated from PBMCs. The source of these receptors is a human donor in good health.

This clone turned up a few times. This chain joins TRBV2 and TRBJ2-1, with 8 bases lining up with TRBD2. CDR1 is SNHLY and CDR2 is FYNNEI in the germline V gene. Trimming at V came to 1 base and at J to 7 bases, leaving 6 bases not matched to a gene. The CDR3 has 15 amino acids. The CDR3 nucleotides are TGTGCCAGCAGTGAAGGCGGGAGGCCGGGGAATGAGCAGTTCTTC. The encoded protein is CASSEGGRPGNEQFF.

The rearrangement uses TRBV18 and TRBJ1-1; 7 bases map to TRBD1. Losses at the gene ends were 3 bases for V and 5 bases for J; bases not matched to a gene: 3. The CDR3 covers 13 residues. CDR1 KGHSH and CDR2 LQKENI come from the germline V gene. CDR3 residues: CASSPTGITEAFF. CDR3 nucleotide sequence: TGTGCCAGCTCACCGACAGGGATAACTGAAGCTTTCTTT.

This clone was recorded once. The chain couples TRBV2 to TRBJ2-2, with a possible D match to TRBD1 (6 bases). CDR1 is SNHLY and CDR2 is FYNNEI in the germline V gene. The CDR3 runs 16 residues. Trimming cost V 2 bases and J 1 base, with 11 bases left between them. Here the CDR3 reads CASSEFQGRNTGELFF. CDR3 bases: TGTGCCAGCAGTGAATTCCAGGGGCGGAACACCGGGGAGCTGTTTTTT.

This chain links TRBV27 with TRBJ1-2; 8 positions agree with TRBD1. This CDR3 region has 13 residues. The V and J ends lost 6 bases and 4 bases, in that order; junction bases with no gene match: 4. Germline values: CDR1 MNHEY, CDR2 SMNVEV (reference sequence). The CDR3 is CASSPGQGYGYTF. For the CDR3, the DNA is TGTGCCAGCAGCCCAGGACAGGGCTATGGCTACACCTTC.

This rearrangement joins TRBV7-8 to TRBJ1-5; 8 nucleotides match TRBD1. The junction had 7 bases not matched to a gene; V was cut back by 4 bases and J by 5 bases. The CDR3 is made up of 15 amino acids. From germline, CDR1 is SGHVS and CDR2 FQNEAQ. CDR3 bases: TGTGCCAGCAGCTCCCGGGACAGGTTTTATCAGCCCCAGCATTTT. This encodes CASSSRDRFYQPQHF. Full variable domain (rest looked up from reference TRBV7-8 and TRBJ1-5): GAGVSQSPRYKVAKRGQDVALRCDPISGHVSLFWYQQALGQGPEFLTYFQNEAQLDKSGLPSDRFFAERPEGSVSTLKIQRTQQEDSAVYLCASSSRDRFYQPQHFGDGTRLSIL.

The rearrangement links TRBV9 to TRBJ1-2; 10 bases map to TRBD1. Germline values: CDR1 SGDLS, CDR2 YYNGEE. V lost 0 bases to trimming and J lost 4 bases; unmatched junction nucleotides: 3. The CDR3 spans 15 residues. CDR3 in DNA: TGTGCCAGCAGCGTAGGGACAGGGGGGGGCTATGGCTACACCTTC. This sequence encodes CASSVGTGGGYGYTF.

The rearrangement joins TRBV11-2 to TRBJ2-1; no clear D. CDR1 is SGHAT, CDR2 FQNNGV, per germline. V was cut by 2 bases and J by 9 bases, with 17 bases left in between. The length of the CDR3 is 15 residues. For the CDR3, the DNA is TGTGCCAGCAGCTTAAACCGTGGCTACCCGGGTGAGCAGTTCTTC. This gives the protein CASSLNRGYPGEQFF.

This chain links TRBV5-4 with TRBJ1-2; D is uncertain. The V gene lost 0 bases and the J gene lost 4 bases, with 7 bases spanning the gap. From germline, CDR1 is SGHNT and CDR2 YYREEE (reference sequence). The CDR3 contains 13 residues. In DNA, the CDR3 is TGTGCCAGCAGCTTGGACAGATCCTATGGCTACACCTTC. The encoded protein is CASSLDRSYGYTF.

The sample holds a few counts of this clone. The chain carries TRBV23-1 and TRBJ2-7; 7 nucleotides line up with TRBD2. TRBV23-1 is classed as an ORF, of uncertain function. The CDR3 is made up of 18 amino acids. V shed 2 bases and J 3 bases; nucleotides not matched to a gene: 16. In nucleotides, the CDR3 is TGCGCCAGCAGTCAAAAGGGGACTAAGTACCCTTCATACTACGAGCAGTACTTC. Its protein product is CASSQKGTKYPSYYEQYF.

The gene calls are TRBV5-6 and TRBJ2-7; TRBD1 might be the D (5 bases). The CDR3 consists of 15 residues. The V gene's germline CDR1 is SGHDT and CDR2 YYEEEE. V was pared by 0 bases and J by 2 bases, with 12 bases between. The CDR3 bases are TGTGCCAGCAGCTTGGGTGATTCAGGGACCTACGAGCAGTACTTC. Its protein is CASSLGDSGTYEQYF.

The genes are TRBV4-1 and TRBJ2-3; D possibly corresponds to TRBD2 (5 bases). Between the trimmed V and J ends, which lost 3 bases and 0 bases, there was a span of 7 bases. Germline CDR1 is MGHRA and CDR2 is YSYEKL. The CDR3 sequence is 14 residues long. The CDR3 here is CASSQERSTDTQYF. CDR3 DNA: TGCGCCAGCAGCCAGGAGCGGAGCACAGATACGCAGTATTTT.

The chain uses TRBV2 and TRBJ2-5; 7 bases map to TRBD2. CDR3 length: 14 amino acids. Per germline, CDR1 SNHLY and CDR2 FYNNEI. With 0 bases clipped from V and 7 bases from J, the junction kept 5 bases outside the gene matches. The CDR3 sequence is CASSEAASGGTQYF. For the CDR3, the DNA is TGTGCCAGCAGTGAAGCGGCTAGCGGAGGGACCCAGTACTTC. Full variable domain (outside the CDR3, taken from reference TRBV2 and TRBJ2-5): EPEVTQTPSHQVTQMGQEVILRCVPISNHLYFYWYRQILGQKVEFLVSFYNNEISEKSEIFDDQFSVERPDGSNFTLKIRSTKLEDSAMYFCASSEAASGGTQYFGPGTRLLVL.

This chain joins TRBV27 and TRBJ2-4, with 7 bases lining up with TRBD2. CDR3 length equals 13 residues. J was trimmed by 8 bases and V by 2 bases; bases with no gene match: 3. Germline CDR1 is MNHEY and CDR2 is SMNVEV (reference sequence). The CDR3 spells CASSLAAGDIQYF. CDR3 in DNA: TGTGCCAGCAGTTTAGCGGCGGGAGACATTCAGTACTTC.

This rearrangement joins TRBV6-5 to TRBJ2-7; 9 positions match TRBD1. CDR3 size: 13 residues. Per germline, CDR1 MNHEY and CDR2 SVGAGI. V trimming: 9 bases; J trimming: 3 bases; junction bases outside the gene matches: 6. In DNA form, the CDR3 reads TGTGCCAGTAGGGGGACAGGGAACTACGAGCAGTACTTC. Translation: CASRGTGNYEQYF.

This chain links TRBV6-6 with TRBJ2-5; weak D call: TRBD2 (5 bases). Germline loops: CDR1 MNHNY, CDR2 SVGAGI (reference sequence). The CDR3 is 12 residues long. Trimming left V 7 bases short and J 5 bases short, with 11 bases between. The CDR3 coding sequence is TGTGCCAGCACGGGTGAGGGCGAGACCCAGTACTTC. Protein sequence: CASTGEGETQYF.

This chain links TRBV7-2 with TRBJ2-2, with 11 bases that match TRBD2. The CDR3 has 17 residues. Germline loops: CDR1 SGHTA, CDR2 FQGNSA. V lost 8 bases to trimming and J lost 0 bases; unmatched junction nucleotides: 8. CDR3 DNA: TGTGCCAGCGAAACTGGACTAGCGGGTACGAACACCGGGGAGCTGTTTTTT. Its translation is CASETGLAGTNTGELFF. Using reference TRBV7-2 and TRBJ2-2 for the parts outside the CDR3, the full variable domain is GAGVSQSPSNKVTEKGKDVELRCDPISGHTALYWYRQSLGQGLEFLIYFQGNSAPDKSGLPSDRFSAERTGGSVSTLTIQRTQQEDSAVYLCASETGLAGTNTGELFFGEGSRLTVL.

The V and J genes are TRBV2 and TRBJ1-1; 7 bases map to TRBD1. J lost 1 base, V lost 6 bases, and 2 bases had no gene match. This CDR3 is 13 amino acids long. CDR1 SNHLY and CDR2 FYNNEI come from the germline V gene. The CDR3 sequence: CASRRTGNTEAFF. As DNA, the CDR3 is TGTGCCAGCAGGAGGACAGGGAACACTGAAGCTTTCTTT.

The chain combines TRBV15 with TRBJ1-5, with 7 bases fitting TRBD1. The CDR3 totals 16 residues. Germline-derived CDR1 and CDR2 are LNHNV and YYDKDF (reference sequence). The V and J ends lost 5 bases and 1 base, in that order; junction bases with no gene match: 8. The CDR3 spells CATSVRQGPSNQPQHF. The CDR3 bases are TGTGCCACCAGCGTAAGACAGGGACCGAGCAATCAGCCCCAGCATTTT.

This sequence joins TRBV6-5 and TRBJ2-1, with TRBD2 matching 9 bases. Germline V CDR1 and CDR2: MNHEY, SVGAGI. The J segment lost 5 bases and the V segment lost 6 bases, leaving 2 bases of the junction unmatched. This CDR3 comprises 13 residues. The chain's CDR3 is CASRLAGHNEQFF. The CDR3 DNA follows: TGTGCCAGCAGGCTAGCGGGACACAATGAGCAGTTCTTC.

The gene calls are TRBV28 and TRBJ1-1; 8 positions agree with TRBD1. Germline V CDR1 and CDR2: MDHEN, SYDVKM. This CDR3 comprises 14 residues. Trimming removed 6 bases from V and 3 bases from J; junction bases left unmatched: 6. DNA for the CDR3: TGTGCCAGCAGAGACGGACAGGGCTACACTGAAGCTTTCTTT. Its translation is CASRDGQGYTEAFF.

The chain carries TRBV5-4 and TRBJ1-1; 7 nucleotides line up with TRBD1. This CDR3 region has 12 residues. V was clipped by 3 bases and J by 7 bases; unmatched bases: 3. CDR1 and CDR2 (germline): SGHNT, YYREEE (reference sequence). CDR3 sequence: CASSSRDSEAFF. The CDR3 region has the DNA TGTGCCAGCAGCTCCCGGGACAGTGAAGCTTTCTTT.

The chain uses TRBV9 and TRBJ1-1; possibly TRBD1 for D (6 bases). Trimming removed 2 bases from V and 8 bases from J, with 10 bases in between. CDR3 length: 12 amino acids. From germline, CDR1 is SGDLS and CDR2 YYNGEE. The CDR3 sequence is CASSVGGLEAFF. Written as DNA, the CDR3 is TGTGCCAGCAGCGTCGGGGGGCTCGAAGCTTTCTTT.

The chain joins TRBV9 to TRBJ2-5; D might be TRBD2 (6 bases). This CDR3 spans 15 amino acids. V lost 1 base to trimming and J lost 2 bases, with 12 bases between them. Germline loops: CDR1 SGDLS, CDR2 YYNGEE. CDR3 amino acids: CASSVTGEAQETQYF. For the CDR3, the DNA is TGTGCCAGCAGCGTAACGGGAGAGGCTCAAGAGACCCAGTACTTC. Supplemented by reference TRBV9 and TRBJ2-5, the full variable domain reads DSGVTQTPKHLITATGQRVTLRCSPRSGDLSVYWYQQSLDQGLQFLIQYYNGEERAKGNILERFSAQQFPDLHSELNLSSLELGDSALYFCASSVTGEAQETQYFGPGTRLLVL.

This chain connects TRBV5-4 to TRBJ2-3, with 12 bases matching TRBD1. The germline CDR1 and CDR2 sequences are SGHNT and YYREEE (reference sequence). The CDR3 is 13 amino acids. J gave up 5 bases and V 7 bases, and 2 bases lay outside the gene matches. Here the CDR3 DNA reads TGTGCCAGCCGGGACAGGGGGCTAGATACGCAGTATTTT. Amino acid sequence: CASRDRGLDTQYF.

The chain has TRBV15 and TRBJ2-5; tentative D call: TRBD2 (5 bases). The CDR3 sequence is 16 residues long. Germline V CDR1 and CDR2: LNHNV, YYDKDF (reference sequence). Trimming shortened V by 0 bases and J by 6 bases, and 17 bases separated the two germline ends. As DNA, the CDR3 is TGTGCCACCAGCAGAGATAGGGCGGACTGGATGCAGACCCAGTACTTC. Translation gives CATSRDRADWMQTQYF.

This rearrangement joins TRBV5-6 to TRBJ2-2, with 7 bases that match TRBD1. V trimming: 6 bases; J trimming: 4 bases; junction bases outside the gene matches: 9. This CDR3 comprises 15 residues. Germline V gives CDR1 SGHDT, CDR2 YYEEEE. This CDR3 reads CASNIQGTVTGELFF. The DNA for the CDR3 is TGTGCCAGCAACATTCAGGGGACAGTCACCGGGGAGCTGTTTTTT.

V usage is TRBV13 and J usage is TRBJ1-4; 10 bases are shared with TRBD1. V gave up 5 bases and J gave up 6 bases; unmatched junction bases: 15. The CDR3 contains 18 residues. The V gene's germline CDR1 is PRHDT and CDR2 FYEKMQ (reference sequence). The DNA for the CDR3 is TGTGCCAGCAGCGGGCGGACAGGGGGAGGAAGTTGGGATGAAAAACTGTTTTTT. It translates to CASSGRTGGGSWDEKLFF.

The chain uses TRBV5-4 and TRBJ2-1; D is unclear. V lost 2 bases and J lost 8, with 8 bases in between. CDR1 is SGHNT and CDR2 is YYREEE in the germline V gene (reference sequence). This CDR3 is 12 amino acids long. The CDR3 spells CASSLVEYEQFF. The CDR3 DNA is TGTGCCAGCAGCTTAGTCGAGTATGAGCAGTTCTTC.

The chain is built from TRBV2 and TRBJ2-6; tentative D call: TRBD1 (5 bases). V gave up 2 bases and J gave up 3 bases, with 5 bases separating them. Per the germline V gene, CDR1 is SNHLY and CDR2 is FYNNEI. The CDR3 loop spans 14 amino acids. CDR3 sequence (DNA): TGTGCCAGCAGTGAACAGGGTGGGGCCAACGTCCTGACTTTC. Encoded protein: CASSEQGGANVLTF. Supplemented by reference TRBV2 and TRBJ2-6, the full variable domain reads EPEVTQTPSHQVTQMGQEVILRCVPISNHLYFYWYRQILGQKVEFLVSFYNNEISEKSEIFDDQFSVERPDGSNFTLKIRSTKLEDSAMYFCASSEQGGANVLTFGAGSRLTVL.

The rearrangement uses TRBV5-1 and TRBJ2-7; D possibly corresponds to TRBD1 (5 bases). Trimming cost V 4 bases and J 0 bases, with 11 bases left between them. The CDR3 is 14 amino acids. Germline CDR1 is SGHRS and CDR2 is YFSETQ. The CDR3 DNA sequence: TGCGCCAGCAGCCTTCGGACAAACTCCTACGAGCAGTACTTC. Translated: CASSLRTNSYEQYF.

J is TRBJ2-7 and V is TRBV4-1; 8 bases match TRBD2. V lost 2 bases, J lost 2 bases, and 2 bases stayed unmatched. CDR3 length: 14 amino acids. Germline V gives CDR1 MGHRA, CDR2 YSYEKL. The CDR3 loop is CASSQKAGAYEQYF. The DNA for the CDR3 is TGCGCCAGCAGCCAAAAAGCGGGAGCCTACGAGCAGTACTTC.

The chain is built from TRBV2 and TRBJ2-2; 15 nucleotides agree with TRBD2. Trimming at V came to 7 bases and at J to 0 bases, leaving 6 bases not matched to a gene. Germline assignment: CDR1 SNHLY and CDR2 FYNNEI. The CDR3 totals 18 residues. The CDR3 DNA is TGTGCCAGCAAGTTCAGGACTAGCGGGAGGGCGAACACCGGGGAGCTGTTTTTT. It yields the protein CASKFRTSGRANTGELFF.